This T cell receptor beta chain was captured by sequencing in a study of shared clonotypes between healthy human individuals. This clone has a handful of counts. The V gene lost 5 bases and the J gene lost 0 bases, with 6 bases spanning the gap. The length of the CDR3 is 13 residues. The V gene's germline CDR1 is SGHRS and CDR2 YFSETQ. The table came from immunoSEQ multiplex PCR; TCRdb's copy has only in-frame clones and leaves some out. The data contain 2 million to 2.5 million clones, approximately 95% of them singletons. Sequencing was performed on naive CD4+ T cells from PBMCs. The subset was: CD45RA+ positively selected. This sequence originates from a man between 18 and 35 years old in good health. Some clones in this sample may be carry-over from other donors' samples. The gene calls are TRBV5-1 and TRBJ1-5; D might be TRBD1 (5 bases). The chain's CDR3 is CASRQDSNQPQHF. The CDR3 nucleotides are TGCGCCAGCAGACAGGATAGCAATCAGCCCCAGCATTTT.